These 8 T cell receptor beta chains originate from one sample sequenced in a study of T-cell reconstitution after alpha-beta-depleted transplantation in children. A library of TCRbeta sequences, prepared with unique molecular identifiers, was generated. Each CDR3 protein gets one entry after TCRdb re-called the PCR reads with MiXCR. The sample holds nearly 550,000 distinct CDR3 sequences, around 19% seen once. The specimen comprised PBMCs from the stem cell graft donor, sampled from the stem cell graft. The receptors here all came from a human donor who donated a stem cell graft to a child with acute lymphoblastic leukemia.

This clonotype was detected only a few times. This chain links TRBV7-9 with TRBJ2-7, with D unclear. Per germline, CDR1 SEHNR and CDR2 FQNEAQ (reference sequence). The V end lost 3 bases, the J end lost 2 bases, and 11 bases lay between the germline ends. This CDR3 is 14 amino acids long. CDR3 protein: CASSFELTTYEQYF. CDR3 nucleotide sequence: TGTGCCAGCAGCTTTGAACTAACGACCTACGAGCAGTACTTC.

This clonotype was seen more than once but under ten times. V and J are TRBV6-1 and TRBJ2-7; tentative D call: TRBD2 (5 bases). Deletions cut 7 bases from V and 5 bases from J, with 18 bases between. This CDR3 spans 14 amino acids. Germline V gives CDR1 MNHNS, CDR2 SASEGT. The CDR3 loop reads CASKRVAASDEQYF. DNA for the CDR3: TGTGCCAGCAAGAGGGTTGCGGCGAGCGACGAGCAGTACTTC.

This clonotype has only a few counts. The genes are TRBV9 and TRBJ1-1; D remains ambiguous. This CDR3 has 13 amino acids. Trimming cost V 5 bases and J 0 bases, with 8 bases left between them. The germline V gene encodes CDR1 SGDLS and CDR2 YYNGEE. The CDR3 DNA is TGTGCCAGCAGGGGCAGGATGAACACTGAAGCTTTCTTT. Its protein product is CASRGRMNTEAFF.

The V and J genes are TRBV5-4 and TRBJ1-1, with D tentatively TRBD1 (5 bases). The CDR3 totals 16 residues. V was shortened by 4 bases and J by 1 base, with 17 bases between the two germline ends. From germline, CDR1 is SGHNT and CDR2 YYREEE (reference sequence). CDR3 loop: CASSRGGDLQNTEAFF. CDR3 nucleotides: TGTGCCAGCAGCCGAGGAGGGGATTTACAGAACACTGAAGCTTTCTTT.

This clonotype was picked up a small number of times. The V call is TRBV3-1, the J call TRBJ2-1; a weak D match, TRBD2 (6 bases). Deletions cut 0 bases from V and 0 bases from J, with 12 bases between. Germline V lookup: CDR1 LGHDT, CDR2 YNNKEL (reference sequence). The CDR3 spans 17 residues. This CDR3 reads CASSQDLSGSSYNEQFF. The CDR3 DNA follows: TGTGCCAGCAGCCAAGATTTATCCGGGAGCTCCTACAATGAGCAGTTCTTC.

This CDR3 is CASSPRDRIAYEQYF. In DNA, the CDR3 is TGTGCCAGCAGTCCCCGGGACAGGATCGCCTACGAGCAGTACTTC. The genes are TRBV27 and TRBJ2-7; 8 bases are shared with TRBD1. Germline V CDR1 and CDR2: MNHEY, SMNVEV (reference sequence). This CDR3 contains 15 residues. V trimming: 5 bases; J trimming: 2 bases; junction bases outside the gene matches: 8.

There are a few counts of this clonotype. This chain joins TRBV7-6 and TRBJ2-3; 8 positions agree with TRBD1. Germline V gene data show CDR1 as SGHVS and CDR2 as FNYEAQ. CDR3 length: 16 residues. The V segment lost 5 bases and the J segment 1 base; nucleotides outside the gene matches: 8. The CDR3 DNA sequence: TGTGCCAGCAGCACCCCAGGGGGCGGCGGCACAGATACGCAGTATTTT. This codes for CASSTPGGGGTDTQYF.

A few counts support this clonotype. This CDR3 reads CASSTGGNNEQFF. The CDR3 DNA reads as TGTGCCAGTAGTACGGGAGGCAACAATGAGCAGTTCTTC. This chain connects TRBV19 to TRBJ2-1, with 7 bases fitting TRBD2. The CDR3 length is 13 residues. V lost 4 bases and J lost 5; bases outside the gene matches: 2. Germline V CDR1 and CDR2: LNHDA, SQIVND (reference sequence).